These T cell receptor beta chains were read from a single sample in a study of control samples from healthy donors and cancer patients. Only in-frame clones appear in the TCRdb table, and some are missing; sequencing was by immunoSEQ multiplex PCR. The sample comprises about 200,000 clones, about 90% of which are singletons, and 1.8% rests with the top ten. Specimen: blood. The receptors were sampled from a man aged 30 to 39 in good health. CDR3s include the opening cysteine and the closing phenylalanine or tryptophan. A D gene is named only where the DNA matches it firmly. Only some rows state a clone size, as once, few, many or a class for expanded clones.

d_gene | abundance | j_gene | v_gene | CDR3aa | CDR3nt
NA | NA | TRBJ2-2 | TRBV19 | CASSITGGAGELFF | TGTGCCAGTAGTATAACAGGTGGGGCCGGGGAGCTGTTTTTT
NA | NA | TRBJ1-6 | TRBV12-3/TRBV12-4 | CASSSTTAPLHF | TGTGCCAGCAGTTCGACAACGGCACCCCTCCACTTT
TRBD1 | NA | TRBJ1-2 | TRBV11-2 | CASSSPGQGNYGYTF | TGTGCCAGCAGTTCGCCGGGACAGGGGAACTATGGCTACACCTTC
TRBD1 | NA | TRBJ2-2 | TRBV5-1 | CASSYDRVRTGELFF | TGCGCCAGCAGCTACGACAGGGTTCGAACCGGGGAGCTGTTTTTT
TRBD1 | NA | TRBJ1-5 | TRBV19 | CASSRGTGQHF | TGTGCCAGTAGTCGAGGGACAGGCCAGCATTTT
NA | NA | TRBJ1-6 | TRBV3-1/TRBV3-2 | CASSQDKNNSPLHF | TGTGCCAGCAGCCAAGATAAGAACAATTCACCCCTCCACTTT
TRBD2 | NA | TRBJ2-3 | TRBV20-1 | CSASGVAGGPSTDTQYF | TGCAGTGCTAGTGGGGTAGCGGGGGGGCCGAGCACAGATACGCAGTATTTT
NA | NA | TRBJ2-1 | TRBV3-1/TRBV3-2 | CASSQISQEQFF | TGTGCCAGCAGCCAAATCTCCCAGGAGCAGTTCTTC
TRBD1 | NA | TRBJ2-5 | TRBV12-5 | CASGLRGQGKQETQYF | TGTGCTAGTGGACTCCGTGGACAGGGAAAACAAGAGACCCAGTACTTC
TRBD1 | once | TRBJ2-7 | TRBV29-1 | CSVGQGQGLEQYF | TGCAGCGTTGGTCAGGGACAGGGGCTCGAGCAGTACTTC
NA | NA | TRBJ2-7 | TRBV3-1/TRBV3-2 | CASSRTRGGSIAQYF | TGTGCCAGCAGCCGTACTAGGGGGGGCAGTATCGCGCAGTACTTC
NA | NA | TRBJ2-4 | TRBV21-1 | CASSGAAAAKNIQYF | TGTGCCAGCAGCGGGGCAGCGGCTGCCAAAAACATTCAGTACTTC
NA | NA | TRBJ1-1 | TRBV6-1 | CASSEIGTEAFF | TGTGCCAGCAGTGAAATCGGCACTGAAGCTTTCTTT
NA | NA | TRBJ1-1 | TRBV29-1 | CSVVEGVAFF | TGCAGCGTTGTTGAGGGAGTTGCTTTCTTT
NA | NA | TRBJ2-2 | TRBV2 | CASIWGENTGELFF | TGTGCCAGCATTTGGGGGGAGAACACCGGGGAGCTGTTTTTT
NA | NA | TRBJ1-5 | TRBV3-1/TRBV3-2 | CASSQGSNQPQHF | TGTGCCAGCAGCCAAGGTAGCAATCAGCCCCAGCATTTT
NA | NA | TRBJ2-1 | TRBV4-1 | CASSQGSGDEQFF | TGCGCCAGCAGCCAAGGATCGGGAGATGAGCAGTTCTTC
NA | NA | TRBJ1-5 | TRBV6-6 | CASSYRVGNQPQHF | TGTGCCAGCAGTTACAGGGTTGGCAATCAGCCCCAGCATTTT
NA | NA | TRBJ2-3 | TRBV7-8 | CASSLVGSGDTQYF | TGTGCCAGCAGCTTAGTTGGGTCGGGAGATACGCAGTATTTT
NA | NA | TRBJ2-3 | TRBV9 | CASSVGARGTDTQYF | TGTGCCAGCAGCGTAGGAGCGCGGGGTACAGATACGCAGTATTTT
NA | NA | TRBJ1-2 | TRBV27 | CASSLGSWYGYTF | TGTGCCAGCAGTTTGGGCAGTTGGTATGGCTACACCTTC
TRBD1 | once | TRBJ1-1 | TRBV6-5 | CASSWGQGSTEAFF | TGTGCCAGCAGTTGGGGACAGGGCTCCACTGAAGCTTTCTTT